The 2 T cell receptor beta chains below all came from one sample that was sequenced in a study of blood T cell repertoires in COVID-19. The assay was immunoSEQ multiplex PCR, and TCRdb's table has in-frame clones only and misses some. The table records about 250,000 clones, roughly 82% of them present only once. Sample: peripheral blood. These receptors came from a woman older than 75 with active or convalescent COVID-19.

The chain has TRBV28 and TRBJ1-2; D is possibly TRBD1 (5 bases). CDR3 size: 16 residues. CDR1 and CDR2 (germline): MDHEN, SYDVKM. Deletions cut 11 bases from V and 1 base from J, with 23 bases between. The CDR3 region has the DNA TGTGCCGGGGGGGGACCGGGCATAGCCTATAACTATGGCTACACCTTC. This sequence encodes CAGGGPGIAYNYGYTF.

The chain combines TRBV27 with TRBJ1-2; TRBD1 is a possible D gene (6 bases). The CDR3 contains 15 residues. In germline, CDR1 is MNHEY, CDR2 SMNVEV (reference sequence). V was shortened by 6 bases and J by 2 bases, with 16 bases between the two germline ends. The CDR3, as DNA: TGTGCCAGCAGATTAACCGGGACACAGAACTATGGCTACACCTTC. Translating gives CASRLTGTQNYGYTF.